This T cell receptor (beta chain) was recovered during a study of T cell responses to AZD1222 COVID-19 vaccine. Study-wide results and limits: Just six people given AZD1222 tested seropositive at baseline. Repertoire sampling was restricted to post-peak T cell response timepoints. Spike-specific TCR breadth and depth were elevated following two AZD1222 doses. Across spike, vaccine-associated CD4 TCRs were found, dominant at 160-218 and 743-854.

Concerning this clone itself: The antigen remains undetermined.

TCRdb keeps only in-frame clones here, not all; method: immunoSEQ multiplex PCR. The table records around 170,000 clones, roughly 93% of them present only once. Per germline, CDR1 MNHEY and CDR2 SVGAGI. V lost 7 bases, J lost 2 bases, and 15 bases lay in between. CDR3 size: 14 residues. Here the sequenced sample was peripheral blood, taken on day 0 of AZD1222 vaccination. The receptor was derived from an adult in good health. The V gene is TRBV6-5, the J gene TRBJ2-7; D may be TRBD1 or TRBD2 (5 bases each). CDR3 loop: CASTKGTDTYEQYF. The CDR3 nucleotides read TGTGCCAGCACGAAAGGGACGGATACCTACGAGCAGTACTTC.